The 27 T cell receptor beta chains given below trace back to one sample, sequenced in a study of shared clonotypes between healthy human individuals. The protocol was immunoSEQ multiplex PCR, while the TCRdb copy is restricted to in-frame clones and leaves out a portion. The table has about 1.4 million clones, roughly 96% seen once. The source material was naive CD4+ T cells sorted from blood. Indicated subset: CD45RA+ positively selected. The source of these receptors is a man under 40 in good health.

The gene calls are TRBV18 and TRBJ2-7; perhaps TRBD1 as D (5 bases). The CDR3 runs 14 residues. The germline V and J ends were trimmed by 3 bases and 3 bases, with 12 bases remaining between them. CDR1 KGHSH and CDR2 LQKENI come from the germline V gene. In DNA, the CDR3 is TGTGCCAGCTCACCCCTACAGGACAACTACGAGCAGTACTTC. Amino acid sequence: CASSPLQDNYEQYF.

The CDR3 sequence: CASSQVGSGRGGAETQYF. The DNA for the CDR3 is TGTGCCAGCAGCCAAGTTGGTAGCGGGAGAGGTGGGGCAGAGACCCAGTACTTC. The rearrangement links TRBV4-2 to TRBJ2-5; 9 positions match TRBD2. CDR1 and CDR2 (germline): LGHNA, YNFKEQ. CDR3 size: 18 residues. V dropped 1 base and J dropped 4; count of bases not matched to a gene: 13.

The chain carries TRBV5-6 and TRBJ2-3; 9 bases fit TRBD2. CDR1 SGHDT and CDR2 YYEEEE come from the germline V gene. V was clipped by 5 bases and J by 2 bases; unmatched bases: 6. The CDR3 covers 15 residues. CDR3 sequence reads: CASSLAGAITDTQYF. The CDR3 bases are TGTGCCAGCAGTTTAGCGGGGGCTATCACAGATACGCAGTATTTT.

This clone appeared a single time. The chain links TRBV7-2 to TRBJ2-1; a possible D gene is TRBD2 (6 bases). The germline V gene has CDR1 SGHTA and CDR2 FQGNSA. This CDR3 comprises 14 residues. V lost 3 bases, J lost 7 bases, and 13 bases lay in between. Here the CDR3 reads CASSFTGRRNEQFF. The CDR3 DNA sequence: TGTGCCAGCAGCTTTACCGGGAGAAGGAATGAGCAGTTCTTC.

The CDR3 region has the DNA TGTGCCAGTAGCCCCCTAGCGGGGGGGTCCAATGAGCAGTTCTTC. It yields the protein CASSPLAGGSNEQFF. The rearrangement links TRBV19 to TRBJ2-1, with 12 bases aligning to TRBD2. Germline V lookup: CDR1 LNHDA, CDR2 SQIVND (reference sequence). The CDR3 loop spans 15 amino acids. The V gene end was trimmed by 6 bases and the J gene end by 6 bases; junction bases not matched to a gene: 6.

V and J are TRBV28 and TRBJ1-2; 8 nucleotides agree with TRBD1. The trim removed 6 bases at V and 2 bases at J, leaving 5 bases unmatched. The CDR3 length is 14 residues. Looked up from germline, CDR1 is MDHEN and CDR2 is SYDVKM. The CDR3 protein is CASREDRVNYGYTF. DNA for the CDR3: TGTGCCAGCAGGGAGGACAGGGTGAACTATGGCTACACCTTC.

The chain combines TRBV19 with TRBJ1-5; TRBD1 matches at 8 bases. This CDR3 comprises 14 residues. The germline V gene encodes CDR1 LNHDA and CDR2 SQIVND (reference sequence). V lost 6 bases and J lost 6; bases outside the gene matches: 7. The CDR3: CASSPGQGVQPQHF. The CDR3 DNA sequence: TGTGCCAGTAGCCCTGGACAGGGTGTTCAGCCCCAGCATTTT.

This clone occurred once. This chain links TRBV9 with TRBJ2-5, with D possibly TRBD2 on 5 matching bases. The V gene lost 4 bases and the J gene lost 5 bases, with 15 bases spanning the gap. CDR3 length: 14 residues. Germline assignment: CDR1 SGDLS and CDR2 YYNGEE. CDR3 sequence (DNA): TGTGCCAGCAGCCCACGGATAGAGGGCGAGACCCAGTACTTC. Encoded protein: CASSPRIEGETQYF.

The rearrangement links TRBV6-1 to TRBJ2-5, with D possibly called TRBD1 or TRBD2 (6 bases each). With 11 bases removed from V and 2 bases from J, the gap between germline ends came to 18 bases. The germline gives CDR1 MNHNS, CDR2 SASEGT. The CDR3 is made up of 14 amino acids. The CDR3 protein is CACSPGGTQETQYF. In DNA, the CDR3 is TGTGCCTGTTCCCCCGGGGGCACTCAAGAGACCCAGTACTTC.

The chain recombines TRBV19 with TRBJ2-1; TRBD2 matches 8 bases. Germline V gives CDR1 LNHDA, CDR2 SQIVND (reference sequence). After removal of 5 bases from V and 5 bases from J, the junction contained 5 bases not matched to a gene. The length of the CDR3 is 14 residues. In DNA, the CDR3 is TGTGCCAGTAGTCCCACTAGCGGTGACAATGAGCAGTTCTTC. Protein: CASSPTSGDNEQFF.

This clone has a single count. CDR3 in amino acids: CASSLWWGSPILPNEKLFF. The CDR3 region has the DNA TGTGCCAGCAGCCTCTGGTGGGGATCGCCTATACTTCCAAATGAAAAACTGTTTTTT. J is TRBJ1-4 and V is TRBV5-6; unclear D gene. This CDR3 contains 19 residues. Trimming stripped 4 bases from V and 5 bases from J, with 27 bases between. CDR1 SGHDT and CDR2 YYEEEE come from the germline V gene. Full variable domain (outside the CDR3, taken from reference TRBV5-6 and TRBJ1-4): DAGVTQSPTHLIKTRGQQVTLRCSPKSGHDTVSWYQQALGQGPQFIFQYYEEEERQRGNFPDRFSGHQFPNYSSELNVNALLLGDSALYLCASSLWWGSPILPNEKLFFGSGTQLSVL.

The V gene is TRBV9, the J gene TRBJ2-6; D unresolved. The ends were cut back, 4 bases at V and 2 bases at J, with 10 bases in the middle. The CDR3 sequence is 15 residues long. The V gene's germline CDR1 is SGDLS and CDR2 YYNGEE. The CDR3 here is CASSPSGAGANVLTF. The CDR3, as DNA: TGTGCCAGCAGCCCCAGTGGGGCTGGGGCCAACGTCCTGACTTTC.

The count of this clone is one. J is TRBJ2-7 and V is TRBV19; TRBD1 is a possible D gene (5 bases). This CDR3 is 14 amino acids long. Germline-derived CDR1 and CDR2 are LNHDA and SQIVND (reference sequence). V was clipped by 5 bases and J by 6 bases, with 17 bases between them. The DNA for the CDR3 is TGTGCCAGTAGTTCTGGCAGGGCTCAGCGCGAGCAGTACTTC. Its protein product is CASSSGRAQREQYF.

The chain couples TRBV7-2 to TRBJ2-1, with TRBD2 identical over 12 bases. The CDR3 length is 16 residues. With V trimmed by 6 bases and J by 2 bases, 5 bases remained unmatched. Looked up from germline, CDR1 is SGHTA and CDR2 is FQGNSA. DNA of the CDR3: TGTGCCAGCAGGGGACTAGCGGGTGTGCCCTACAATGAGCAGTTCTTC. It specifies CASRGLAGVPYNEQFF. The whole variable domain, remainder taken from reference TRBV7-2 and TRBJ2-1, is GAGVSQSPSNKVTEKGKDVELRCDPISGHTALYWYRQSLGQGLEFLIYFQGNSAPDKSGLPSDRFSAERTGGSVSTLTIQRTQQEDSAVYLCASRGLAGVPYNEQFFGPGTRLTVL.

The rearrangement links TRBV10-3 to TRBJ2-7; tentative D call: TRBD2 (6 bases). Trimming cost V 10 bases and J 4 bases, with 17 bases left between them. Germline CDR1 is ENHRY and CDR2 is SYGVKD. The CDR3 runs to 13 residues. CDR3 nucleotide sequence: TGTGCCAGCGGGGTAGCGGAAACTTACGAGCAGTACTTC. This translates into CASGVAETYEQYF.

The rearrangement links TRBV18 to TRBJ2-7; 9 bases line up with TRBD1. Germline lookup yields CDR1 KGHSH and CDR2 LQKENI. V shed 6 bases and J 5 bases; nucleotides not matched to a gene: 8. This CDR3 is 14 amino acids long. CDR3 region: CASSAGTGIDEQYF. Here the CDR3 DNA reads TGTGCCAGCTCCGCCGGGACAGGGATCGACGAGCAGTACTTC.

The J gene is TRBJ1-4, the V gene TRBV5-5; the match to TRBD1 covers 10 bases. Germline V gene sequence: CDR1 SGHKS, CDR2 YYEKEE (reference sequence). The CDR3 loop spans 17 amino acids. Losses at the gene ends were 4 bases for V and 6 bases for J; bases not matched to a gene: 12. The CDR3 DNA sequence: TGTGCCAGCAGCGCCCGGGGACCTGGGACAGGGGATGAAAAACTGTTTTTT. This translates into CASSARGPGTGDEKLFF.

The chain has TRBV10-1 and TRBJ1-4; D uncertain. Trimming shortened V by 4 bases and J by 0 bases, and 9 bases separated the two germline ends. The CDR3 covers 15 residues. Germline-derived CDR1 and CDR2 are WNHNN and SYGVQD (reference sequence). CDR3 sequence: CASSVGSATNEKLFF. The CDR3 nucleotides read TGCGCCAGCAGTGTCGGGTCTGCAACTAATGAAAAACTGTTTTTT.

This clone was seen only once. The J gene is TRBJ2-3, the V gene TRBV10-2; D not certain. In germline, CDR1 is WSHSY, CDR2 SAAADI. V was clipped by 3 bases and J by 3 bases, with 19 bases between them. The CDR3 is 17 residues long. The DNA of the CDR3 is TGCGCCAGCAGTGACCTCCTGGGGATGTCTCTTACAGATACGCAGTATTTT. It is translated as CASSDLLGMSLTDTQYF.

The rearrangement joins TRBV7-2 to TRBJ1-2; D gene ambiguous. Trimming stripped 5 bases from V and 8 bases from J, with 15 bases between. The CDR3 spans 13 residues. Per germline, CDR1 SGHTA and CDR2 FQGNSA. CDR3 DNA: TGTGCCAGCAGCCCGGCGGCGAGGGAGGGCTACACCTTC. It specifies CASSPAAREGYTF. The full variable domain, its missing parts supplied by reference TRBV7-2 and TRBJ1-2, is GAGVSQSPSNKVTEKGKDVELRCDPISGHTALYWYRQSLGQGLEFLIYFQGNSAPDKSGLPSDRFSAERTGGSVSTLTIQRTQQEDSAVYLCASSPAAREGYTFGSGTRLTVV.

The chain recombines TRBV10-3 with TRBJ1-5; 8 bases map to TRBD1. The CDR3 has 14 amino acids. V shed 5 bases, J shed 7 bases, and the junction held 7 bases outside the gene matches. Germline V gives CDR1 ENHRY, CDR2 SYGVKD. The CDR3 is CAISSDRGKQPQHF. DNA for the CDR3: TGTGCCATCAGTTCTGACAGGGGAAAACAGCCCCAGCATTTT.

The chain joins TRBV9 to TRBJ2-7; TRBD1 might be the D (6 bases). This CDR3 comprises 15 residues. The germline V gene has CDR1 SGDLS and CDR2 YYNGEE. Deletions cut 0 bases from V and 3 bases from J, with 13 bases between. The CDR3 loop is CASSVDGGHFYEQYF. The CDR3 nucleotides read TGTGCCAGCAGCGTAGATGGGGGACACTTCTACGAGCAGTACTTC.

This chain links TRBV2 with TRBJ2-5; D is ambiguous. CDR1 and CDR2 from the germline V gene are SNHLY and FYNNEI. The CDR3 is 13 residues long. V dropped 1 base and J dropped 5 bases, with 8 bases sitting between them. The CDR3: CASSEDTGETQYF. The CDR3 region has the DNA TGTGCCAGCAGTGAAGATACTGGGGAGACCCAGTACTTC.

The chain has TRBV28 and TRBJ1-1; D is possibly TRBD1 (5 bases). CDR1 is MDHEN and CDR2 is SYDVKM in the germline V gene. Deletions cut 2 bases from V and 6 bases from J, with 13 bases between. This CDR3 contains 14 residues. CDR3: CASSLRGQRAEAFF. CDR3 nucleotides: TGTGCCAGCAGTTTAAGAGGACAAAGAGCTGAAGCTTTCTTT.

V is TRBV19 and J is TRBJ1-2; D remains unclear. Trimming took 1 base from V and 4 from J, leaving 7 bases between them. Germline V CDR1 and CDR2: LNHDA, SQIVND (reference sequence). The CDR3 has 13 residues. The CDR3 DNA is TGTGCCAGTAGTATAGGGCCATTCTATGGCTACACCTTC. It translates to CASSIGPFYGYTF.

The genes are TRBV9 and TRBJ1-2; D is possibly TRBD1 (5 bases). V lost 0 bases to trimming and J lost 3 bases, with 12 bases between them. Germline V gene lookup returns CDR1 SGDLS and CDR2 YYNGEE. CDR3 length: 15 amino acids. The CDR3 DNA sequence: TGTGCCAGCAGCGTAGAGGATGGGGGTTACTATGGCTACACCTTC. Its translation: CASSVEDGGYYGYTF.

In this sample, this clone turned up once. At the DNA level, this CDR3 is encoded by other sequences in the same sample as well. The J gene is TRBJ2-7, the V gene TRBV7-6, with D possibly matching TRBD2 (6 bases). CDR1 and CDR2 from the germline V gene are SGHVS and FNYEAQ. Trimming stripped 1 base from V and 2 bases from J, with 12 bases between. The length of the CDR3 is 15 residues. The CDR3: CASSLGASATYEQYF. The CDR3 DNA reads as TGTGCCAGCAGCTTAGGCGCTAGCGCTACCTACGAGCAGTACTTC.